These T cell receptor beta chains were read from a single sample in a study of CD8+ T cells in alopecia areata. Only in-frame clones appear in the TCRdb table, and some are missing; sequencing was by immunoSEQ multiplex PCR. The repertoire holds about 210,000 clones, with around two fifths as singletons. Sample: CD4+ T cells sorted from blood, taken between weeks 30 and 35, from a patient treated with tofacitinib. The receptor source for this set is a human donor with alopecia areata. The CDR3 runs from the conserved cysteine through the conserved F or W. The D gene is left open where the match is weak. Expanded clones are given a class, and other clones once, few, many or no size at all.

CDR3 length,V gene,D gene,J gene,clone size,CDR3 DNA,CDR3 protein
16,TRBV7-7,-,TRBJ2-5,-,TGTGCTAGCAGCTTCGGAGCGGGTCGAAACCAAGAGACCCAGTACTTC,CASSFGAGRNQETQYF
14,TRBV5-6,-,TRBJ1-1,-,TGTGCCAGCAGCCCGTACAGGGCCTCCGCTGAAGCTTTCTTT,CASSPYRASAEAFF
14,TRBV29-1,TRBD1,TRBJ2-7,-,TGCAGCGTTGATTTTGGGACAGGACCCTACGAGCAGTACTTC,CSVDFGTGPYEQYF
14,TRBV5-1,-,TRBJ1-2,-,TGCGCCAGCAGCCCGGTCGACAGTAACTATGGCTACACCTTC,CASSPVDSNYGYTF
15,TRBV7-9,TRBD1,TRBJ1-1,-,TGTGCCAGCAGCTTAGCCACAGGGGTCTCGCAGGGAGCTTTCTTT,CASSLATGVSQGAFF
12,TRBV6-6,TRBD1,TRBJ2-7,-,TGTGCCAGCAGGCTCGACAGGGACGAGCAGTACTTC,CASRLDRDEQYF
16,TRBV29-1,-,TRBJ1-5,few,TGCAGCGTTGACCGACAACGAAGATATAGCAATCAGCCCCAGCATTTT,CSVDRQRRYSNQPQHF
12,TRBV5-6,-,TRBJ2-7,-,TGTGCCAGCAGACTGTACCGCCACGAGCAGTACTTC,CASRLYRHEQYF
14,TRBV30,TRBD2,TRBJ2-2,-,TGTGCCTGGCTGGGGCTAGCGGGGACCGGGGAGCTGTTTTTT,CAWLGLAGTGELFF
13,TRBV7-9,-,TRBJ2-5,few,TGTGCCAGCAGCTTAGCTCACTCCTTGGGCCAGTACTTC,CASSLAHSLGQYF
15,TRBV6-5,-,TRBJ2-7,-,TGTGCCAGCAGTTACAGGGGAATGGGTTACTACGAGCAGTACTTC,CASSYRGMGYYEQYF
13,TRBV18,-,TRBJ1-1,-,TGTGCCAGCTCACCACCGTACGGACTTGAAGCTTTCTTT,CASSPPYGLEAFF
17,TRBV5-1,TRBD2,TRBJ2-3,-,TGCGCCAGCAGCACGGGACTAGCGGGAGGGTTCACAGATACGCAGTATTTT,CASSTGLAGGFTDTQYF
15,TRBV7-2,-,TRBJ2-3,few,TGTGCCAGCAGCCCATTGGGACGGGTAGGAAATACGCAGTATTTT,CASSPLGRVGNTQYF